This TCR beta chain emerged from a study of blood T cell repertoires in COVID-19. The overall study: The United States, Italy and Spain provided the acute and convalescent COVID-19 samples. PBMCs, B-cell-depleted T cells, or T cells were the source of the cDNA or gDNA that made up the material.

Authors' data handling: Estimation of nucleated cell counts relied on the amplification of reference gene primers. Generated by immunoSEQ multiplex PCR, the TCRdb table keeps only in-frame clones and is missing some. That table gives V, J and clone size, and the DNA gave D and trimming. The table includes around 190,000 clones, roughly 90% detected once. Germline assignment: CDR1 KGHSH and CDR2 LQKENI. Germline trimming cut 3 bases from V and 2 bases from J; bases unmatched to any gene: 1. The CDR3 consists of 14 residues. The genes are TRBV18 and TRBJ1-3; 7 bases fit TRBD1. Sequenced sample: peripheral blood. The sequence was obtained from a man aged 70 or older with active or convalescent COVID-19. The CDR3 DNA follows: TGTGCCAGCTCACCCGGGACAGCTGGAAACACCATATATTTT. This codes for CASSPGTAGNTIYF.